This T cell receptor (beta chain) was sequenced for a study of GPR56 and killer-like receptors on CD4 memory cells (dated by TCRdb to the late 2010s). Some background on the complete study: The study proposed that the stepwise gain of KLRB1, KLRG1, GPR56 and finally KLRF1 marks human CD4+ memory T-cell differentiation and cytokine production potential. Healthy blood donors in the study were described as age-matched to the liver disease patients, whose median age was approximately 70 years. Results and caveats for the whole study, not just this receptor: Clonal frequency was low in the marker-negative population and rose progressively along the proposed pathway, while TCRbeta diversity fell correspondingly. Clones dominating late populations 4 and 5 were also found in early populations 1 and 2, and this finding was taken by the authors as evidence for linear differentiation. Overlap of TCR repertoires was especially pronounced between late populations 4 and 5, and partly extended to population 3. Rather than covering full repertoires, the diversity and similarity analyses were limited to the 100 most expanded clones in each population.

CDR1 and CDR2 are read off the germline V gene (reference sequence) as SEHNR and FQNEAQ. The CDR3 covers 21 residues, taking in both the cysteine and the phenylalanine. No DNA was logged. Five KLR/GPR56-defined CD4+ populations were enriched by fluorescence-activated cell sorting before TCRbeta sequencing. To test a linear memory differentiation pathway, TCRbeta repertoires were sequenced from five CD4+ T-cell subsets defined by expression of KLRB1, KLRG1, GPR56 and KLRF1. TCR-sequenced cells came from peripheral blood of healthy control individuals, reported as five donors in the TCRbeta analysis figure. The researchers collected heparinized peripheral blood and processed every sample within one hour of retrieval. Blood was diluted 1:2 in PBS, and peripheral blood mononuclear cells were then isolated from the diluted blood at room temperature by Biocoll density gradient centrifugation. Before flow sorting, freshly isolated PBMCs underwent magnetic sorting with anti-CD4 MicroBeads to enrich CD4+ T cells. A BD FACSAria II was used to sort CD4+ T cells enriched from PBMCs of healthy donors according to marker expression. For surface staining, the researchers used Miltenyi Biotec antibodies: anti-KLRB1 clone 191B8, anti-KLRF1 clone 4A4.D10 and anti-KLRG1 clone REA261.

Sequencing was carried out with an Illumina HiSeq 2500. Sequencing libraries were built by amplifying the recombined TCRbeta locus with a previously published PCR protocol. The authors' pipeline ran thus. Reads whose average quality score was below 30 were removed, and the reads that remained were processed with IMSEQ. Vbeta gene, Jbeta gene and CDR3 amino acid sequence were used to define clonotypes. Repertoire overlap between populations was quantified with the Morisita-Horn index computed on the top 100 expanded clones. Clonal diversity was assessed with Rényi diversity profiles calculated on the top 100 expanded clones. Once TCRdb had reprocessed the reads, it stored one entry per CDR3 protein sequence and supplied no DNA. In this record, the V and J calls reflect TCRdb's handling and not the investigators' own analysis. The data table for this sample lists 1,100 or so distinct CDR3 sequences. Around 28% of the sample lies in the top ten.

Points on this clonotype: Its target antigen remains unknown.

This clonotype originated in a human donor in good health. Material for sequencing was memory CD4+ T cells from blood. The V and J segments used are TRBV7-9 and TRBJ1-1; TCRdb's assignment of TRBD1 cannot be checked, as there is no DNA. CDR3 sequence: CASSFYICSVQQGAVNTEAFF. With the rest looked up from the reference TRBV7-9 and TRBJ1-1 genes rather than sequenced, the full variable domain is DTGVSQNPRHKITKRGQNVTFRCDPISEHNRLYWYRQTLGQGPEFLTYFQNEAQLEKSRLLSDRFSAERPKGSFSTLEIQRTEQGDSAMYLCASSFYICSVQQGAVNTEAFFGQGTRLTVV.